These 25 T cell receptor beta chains were all obtained from the same sample, sequenced in a study of human T cells and chemical hapten exposure. Time point meaning: patch test 3, about 24 weeks after DPC sensitization. Stated treatment: therapeutic diphenylcyclopropenone sensitization with weekly scalp DPC. MiXCR was run by TCRdb on the RACE reads, yielding one entry per CDR3 protein. The sample includes 210,000 or so distinct CDR3 sequences, more than 20% of them seen just once. The starting material was whole blood, obtained in connection with sensitization to the hapten diphenylcyclopropenone (DPC). The source is a woman in her forties with alopecia areata. Some clones in this sample may be carry-over from other donors' samples.

The chain carries TRBV27 and TRBJ2-3; 12 bases match TRBD2. The CDR3 length is 17 residues. Per the germline V gene, CDR1 is MNHEY and CDR2 is SMNVEV (reference sequence). V gave up 4 bases and J gave up 4 bases; unmatched junction bases: 9. The CDR3 DNA sequence: TGTGCCAGCAGTTCGGGACTAGCGGGCCAGAGGCCAGATACGCAGTATTTT. Amino acids: CASSSGLAGQRPDTQYF.

This clonotype showed up just a few times. The chain carries TRBV29-1 and TRBJ2-1; D is unresolved. CDR3 length: 11 amino acids. Trimming left V 6 bases short and J 8 bases short, with 11 bases between. CDR1 is SQVTM and CDR2 is ANQGSEA in the germline V gene. The CDR3 region has the DNA TGCAGCGTCGCCACGAAATATGAGCAGTTCTTC. This encodes CSVATKYEQFF.

This clonotype was seen a handful of times. The chain joins TRBV7-9 to TRBJ2-3; TRBD1 aligns across 7 bases. The germline CDR1 and CDR2 sequences are SEHNR and FQNEAQ (reference sequence). The junction had 1 base not matched to a gene; V was cut back by 3 bases and J by 1 base. The CDR3 extends over 14 amino acids. CDR3 residues: CASSFGQGTDTQYF. The CDR3 region has the DNA TGTGCCAGCAGCTTTGGACAGGGCACAGATACGCAGTATTTT. Complete variable domain (other parts from reference TRBV7-9 and TRBJ2-3): DTGVSQNPRHKITKRGQNVTFRCDPISEHNRLYWYRQTLGQGPEFLTYFQNEAQLEKSRLLSDRFSAERPKGSFSTLEIQRTEQGDSAMYLCASSFGQGTDTQYFGPGTRLTVL.

The V and J genes are TRBV29-1 and TRBJ2-7; TRBD1 matches at 10 bases. The ends lost 1 base at V and 4 bases at J; junction bases unmatched: 1. The CDR3 sequence is 13 residues long. CDR1 is SQVTM, CDR2 ANQGSEA, per germline. CDR3 sequence reads: CSVEGTGGYEQYF. The CDR3 region has the DNA TGCAGCGTTGAAGGGACAGGGGGTTACGAGCAGTACTTC.

This clonotype was found many times. This sequence joins TRBV19 and TRBJ1-5; 8 bases are a match to TRBD1. Germline CDR1 is LNHDA and CDR2 is SQIVND (reference sequence). Germline trimming cut 5 bases from V and 2 bases from J; bases unmatched to any gene: 11. This CDR3 is 17 amino acids long. CDR3 sequence (DNA): TGTGCCAGTAGTTCCCGTCCCGGACAGGGAGGCAATCAGCCCCAGCATTTT. Protein sequence: CASSSRPGQGGNQPQHF.

The rearrangement uses TRBV28 and TRBJ1-1; D is undetermined. V was cut by 6 bases and J by 6 bases, with 11 bases left in between. Germline CDR1 reads MDHEN; CDR2 reads SYDVKM. This CDR3 region has 12 residues. The CDR3 protein is CASSPNPSEAFF. Here the CDR3 DNA reads TGTGCCAGCAGCCCAAATCCTTCTGAAGCTTTCTTT.

The gene calls are TRBV28 and TRBJ2-7; 8 nucleotides line up with TRBD2. Germline V gene lookup returns CDR1 MDHEN and CDR2 SYDVKM. Losses at the gene ends were 3 bases for V and 0 bases for J; bases not matched to a gene: 7. The CDR3 loop spans 16 amino acids. The CDR3, as DNA: TGTGCCAGCAGTTTGGGCACTAGCGGAAGCTCCTACGAGCAGTACTTC. This gives the protein CASSLGTSGSSYEQYF.

This chain links TRBV9 with TRBJ2-1; TRBD1 or TRBD2 may be the D gene (5 bases each). Germline V lookup: CDR1 SGDLS, CDR2 YYNGEE. Trimming took off 4 bases at V and 5 bases at J, with 16 bases between the two ends. This CDR3 region has 15 residues. The CDR3 is CASSPGAGENNEQFF. CDR3 coding DNA: TGTGCCAGCAGCCCCGGGGCCGGGGAGAACAATGAGCAGTTCTTC.

The sample holds a few counts of this clonotype. V and J are TRBV28 and TRBJ2-3; TRBD2 is a possible D gene (5 bases). The V gene lost 5 bases and the J gene lost 2 bases, with 11 bases spanning the gap. This CDR3 is 14 amino acids long. From germline, CDR1 is MDHEN and CDR2 SYDVKM. CDR3 bases: TGTGCCAGCAGTCGGCGGGCCTTCACAGATACGCAGTATTTT. Protein sequence: CASSRRAFTDTQYF.

This CDR3 reads CATKLGLAGELFF. CDR3 in DNA: TGTGCCACGAAGCTCGGCCTTGCCGGGGAGCTGTTTTTT. The chain uses TRBV10-3 and TRBJ2-2; D not resolved. This CDR3 is 13 amino acids long. V lost 10 bases and J 6 bases, leaving 15 bases between the germline ends. The germline CDR1 and CDR2 sequences are ENHRY and SYGVKD.

The CDR3 DNA follows: TGCGCCAGCAGCTTGGGACAGGGTCAAGGCACAGATACGCAGTATTTT. It specifies CASSLGQGQGTDTQYF. V is TRBV5-1 and J is TRBJ2-3; 7 nucleotides agree with TRBD1. From germline, CDR1 is SGHRS and CDR2 YFSETQ. J lost 1 base, V lost 0 bases, and 5 bases had no gene match. This CDR3 is 16 amino acids long.

The V call is TRBV20-1, the J call TRBJ2-2; D not resolved. CDR1 and CDR2 from the germline V gene are DFQATT and SNEGSKA (reference sequence). The V gene lost 0 bases and the J gene lost 6 bases, with 14 bases spanning the gap. The CDR3 has 15 amino acids. The CDR3 region is CSARDRKGIAGELFF. The CDR3 nucleotides are TGCAGTGCTAGAGATCGGAAAGGGATAGCCGGGGAGCTGTTTTTT.

This clonotype was detected only a few times. The chain joins TRBV4-1 to TRBJ2-7; either TRBD1 or TRBD2 may fit D (5 bases each). The V end lost 3 bases, the J end lost 2 bases, and 14 bases lay between the germline ends. Germline CDR1 MGHRA, CDR2 YSYEKL. The CDR3 runs 15 residues. The CDR3 region is CASSHPGTDPYEQYF. CDR3 nucleotides: TGCGCCAGCAGCCACCCCGGGACGGACCCCTACGAGCAGTACTTC.

In its sample, this clonotype was seen many times. The V and J genes are TRBV7-9 and TRBJ2-7; D unresolved. The V gene lost 4 bases and the J gene lost 3 bases, with 7 bases spanning the gap. Germline-derived CDR1 and CDR2 are SEHNR and FQNEAQ (reference sequence). This CDR3 spans 12 amino acids. CDR3: CASSSRFYEQYF. The CDR3 region has the DNA TGTGCCAGCAGCTCACGATTCTACGAGCAGTACTTC. Together with reference TRBV7-9 and TRBJ2-7, the CDR3 gives the full variable domain: DTGVSQNPRHKITKRGQNVTFRCDPISEHNRLYWYRQTLGQGPEFLTYFQNEAQLEKSRLLSDRFSAERPKGSFSTLEIQRTEQGDSAMYLCASSSRFYEQYFGPGTRLTVT.

This chain uses TRBV10-3 with TRBJ2-7; the D gene could be TRBD1 or TRBD2 (5 bases each). The CDR3 spans 14 residues. The V and J ends lost 5 bases and 0 bases respectively, with 11 bases between them. CDR1 and CDR2 from the germline V gene are ENHRY and SYGVKD. The CDR3 DNA follows: TGTGCCATCAGTAGGGACGCGAGCTCCTACGAGCAGTACTTC. Its protein product is CAISRDASSYEQYF.

Many counts were recorded for this clonotype. The J gene is TRBJ2-7, the V gene TRBV6-2 or TRBV6-3; D is perhaps TRBD1 (5 bases). CDR3 size: 11 residues. The V gene lost 9 bases and the J gene lost 4 bases, with 10 bases spanning the gap. Germline values: CDR1 MNHEY, CDR2 SVGEGT. The CDR3 bases are TGTGCCAGTCAGGGTTATTACGAGCAGTACTTC. This encodes CASQGYYEQYF.

This clonotype has just a few counts. The chain carries TRBV15 and TRBJ1-1; D ambiguous. V gave up 0 bases and J gave up 0 bases, with 8 bases separating them. Germline lookup yields CDR1 LNHNV and CDR2 YYDKDF (reference sequence). This CDR3 contains 15 residues. CDR3 DNA: TGTGCCACCAGCAGAGATCGGCAGATGAACACTGAAGCTTTCTTT. Translated: CATSRDRQMNTEAFF.

There are many counts of this clonotype. This CDR3 is CASSLWDSSYEQYF. DNA for the CDR3: TGTGCCAGCAGTTTATGGGACAGCTCCTACGAGCAGTACTTC. V gene TRBV7-9 combines with J gene TRBJ2-7, with 7 bases lining up with TRBD1. The CDR3 is 14 residues long. Germline V gene sequence: CDR1 SEHNR, CDR2 FQNEAQ (reference sequence). V shed 6 bases, J shed 0 bases, and the junction held 5 bases outside the gene matches.

The CDR3 DNA sequence: TGTGCCAGCAGTTTTGGGGGGCGCCGAGGCTACACCTTC. Translated, it gives CASSFGGRRGYTF. The chain links TRBV12-3 or TRBV12-4 to TRBJ1-2, with TRBD1 as a possible D gene (6 bases). The V end lost 3 bases, the J end lost 8 bases, and 13 bases lay between the germline ends. The CDR3 extends over 13 amino acids.

This sequence joins TRBV7-2 and TRBJ2-3; D remains unclear. V lost 1 base, J lost 4 bases, and 12 bases lay in between. The CDR3 spans 15 residues. Germline CDR1 is SGHTA and CDR2 is FQGNSA. The chain's CDR3 is CASSLGNRKADTQYF. CDR3 nucleotide sequence: TGTGCCAGCAGCTTAGGGAATAGGAAGGCAGATACGCAGTATTTT. The full variable domain, its missing parts supplied by reference TRBV7-2 and TRBJ2-3, is GAGVSQSPSNKVTEKGKDVELRCDPISGHTALYWYRQSLGQGLEFLIYFQGNSAPDKSGLPSDRFSAERTGGSVSTLTIQRTQQEDSAVYLCASSLGNRKADTQYFGPGTRLTVL.

This clonotype was recorded a few times. The rearrangement joins TRBV29-1 to TRBJ2-3, with TRBD2 matching 10 bases. Looked up from germline, CDR1 is SQVTM and CDR2 is ANQGSEA. The CDR3 loop spans 14 amino acids. With 4 bases clipped from V and 5 bases from J, the junction kept 6 bases outside the gene matches. CDR3 amino acids: CSVGLAGGRDTQYF. CDR3 bases: TGCAGCGTTGGATTAGCGGGAGGCCGAGATACGCAGTATTTT.

This clonotype was picked up a small number of times. The chain recombines TRBV12-3 or TRBV12-4 with TRBJ2-2; D gene ambiguous. V lost 1 base, J lost 6 bases, and 3 bases lay in between. This CDR3 contains 12 residues. CDR3 sequence (DNA): TGTGCCAGCAGTTTAGAACCCGGGGAGCTGTTTTTT. Translation gives CASSLEPGELFF.

The count of this clonotype is one. A much larger clone differs from this one at a single base, so this may be a read error. This rearrangement joins TRBV7-2 to TRBJ1-5; maybe TRBD1 (5 bases). Germline assignment: CDR1 SGHTA and CDR2 FQGNSA. V lost 1 base and J lost 0, with 7 bases in between. The CDR3 has 15 amino acids. CDR3 in amino acids: CASSLVGDSNQPQHF. CDR3 bases: TGTGCCAGCAGCTTAGTGGGGGATAGCAATCAGCCCCAGCATTTT.

This clonotype was observed a few times. This chain uses TRBV12-3 or TRBV12-4 with TRBJ1-6; 7 bases fit TRBD1. This CDR3 has 15 residues. The J segment lost 10 bases and the V segment lost 7 bases, leaving 13 bases of the junction unmatched. DNA of the CDR3: TGTGCCAGCACCACCCCTACAGGGGCCGGCTCACCCCTCCACTTT. Translation gives CASTTPTGAGSPLHF.

This clonotype appeared many times. The rearrangement uses TRBV7-6 and TRBJ1-2, with 7 bases fitting TRBD1. V was clipped by 1 base and J by 2 bases; unmatched bases: 4. Per the germline V gene, CDR1 is SGHVS and CDR2 is FNYEAQ. The CDR3 contains 15 residues. The CDR3 nucleotides read TGTGCCAGCAGCTTAGTGGAACAGGGGAACTATGGCTACACCTTC. Its protein product is CASSLVEQGNYGYTF.